This T cell receptor beta chain was obtained from a study of T cell changes during pregnancy in multiple sclerosis. CDR1 is MDHEN and CDR2 is SYDVKM in the germline V gene. The V end lost 7 bases, the J end lost 0 bases, and 11 bases lay between the germline ends. The CDR3 runs to 14 residues. Using immunoSEQ multiplex PCR, the repertoire was profiled, and TCRdb retains in-frame clones only, with some absent. This sample has 30,000 to 40,000 clones, with roughly 91% found just once. This clonotype originated in a female donor with multiple sclerosis, enrolled in a pregnancy study. This material consisted of CD8+ T cells from peripheral blood mononuclear cells, taken in the third trimester of pregnancy. V and J are TRBV28 and TRBJ2-3; D is unclear. The chain's CDR3 is CASTKPGSTDTQYF. The CDR3 nucleotides are TGTGCCAGCACTAAGCCTGGTAGCACAGATACGCAGTATTTT.